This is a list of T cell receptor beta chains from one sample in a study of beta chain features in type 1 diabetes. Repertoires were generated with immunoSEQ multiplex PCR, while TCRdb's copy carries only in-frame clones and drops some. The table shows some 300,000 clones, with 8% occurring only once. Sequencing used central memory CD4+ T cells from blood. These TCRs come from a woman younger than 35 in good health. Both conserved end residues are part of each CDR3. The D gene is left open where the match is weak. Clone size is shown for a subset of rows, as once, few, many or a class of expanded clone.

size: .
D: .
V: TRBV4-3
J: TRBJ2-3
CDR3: CASSQGGLEGGLWGDTQYF
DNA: TGCGCCAGCAGCCAAGGGGGGCTAGAGGGGGGCTTGTGGGGAGATACGCAGTATTTT

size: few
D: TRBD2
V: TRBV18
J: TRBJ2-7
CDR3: CASSPQAGRGPYEQYF
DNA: TGTGCCAGCTCACCACAAGCGGGGAGGGGCCCCTACGAGCAGTACTTC

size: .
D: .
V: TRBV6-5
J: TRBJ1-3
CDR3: CASSLRPGIRGNTIYF
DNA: TGTGCCAGCAGTTTACGTCCCGGCATCCGGGGGAACACCATATATTTT

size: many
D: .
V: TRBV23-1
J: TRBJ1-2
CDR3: CASSRGYTF
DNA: TGCGCCAGCAGTCGTGGCTACACCTTC

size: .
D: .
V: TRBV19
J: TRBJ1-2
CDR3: CASSIDRENGYTF
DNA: TGTGCCAGTAGTATAGACAGAGAAAATGGCTACACCTTC

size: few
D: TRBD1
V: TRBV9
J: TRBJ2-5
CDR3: CASSVGVRTGGGQETQYF
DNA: TGTGCCAGCAGCGTAGGGGTTAGGACAGGGGGCGGTCAAGAGACCCAGTACTTC

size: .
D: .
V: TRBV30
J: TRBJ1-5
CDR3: CAWSRVYQPQHF
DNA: TGTGCCTGGAGTCGAGTTTATCAGCCCCAGCATTTT

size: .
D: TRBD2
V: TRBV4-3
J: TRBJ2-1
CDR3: CASSPKLAGVSYNEQFF
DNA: TGCGCCAGCAGCCCGAAACTAGCGGGAGTCTCCTACAATGAGCAGTTCTTC

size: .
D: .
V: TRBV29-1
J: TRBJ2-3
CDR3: CSAWRDTQYF
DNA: TGCAGCGCATGGAGGGATACGCAGTATTTT

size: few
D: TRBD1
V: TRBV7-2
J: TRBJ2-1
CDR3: CASSVSGQPNEGQFF
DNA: TGTGCCAGCAGTGTATCGGGACAGCCCAATGAGGGGCAGTTCTTC

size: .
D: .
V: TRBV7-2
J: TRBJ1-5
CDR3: CASSLEQQGNQPQHF
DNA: TGTGCCAGCAGCTTAGAACAGCAAGGGAATCAGCCCCAGCATTTT

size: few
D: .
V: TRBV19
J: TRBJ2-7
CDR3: CASGGLASYEQYF
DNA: TGTGCCAGCGGGGGGCTCGCAAGCTACGAGCAGTACTTC

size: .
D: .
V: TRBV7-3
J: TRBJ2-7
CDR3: CASSLEVTYEQYF
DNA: TGTGCCAGCAGCTTAGAGGTGACCTACGAGCAGTACTTC

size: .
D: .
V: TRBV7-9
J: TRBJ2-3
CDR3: CASSFPQRAANEDTQYF
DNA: TGTGCCAGCAGCTTCCCCCAAAGGGCTGCTAATGAGGATACGCAGTATTTT

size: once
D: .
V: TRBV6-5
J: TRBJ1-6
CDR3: CASSWREEDNSPLHF
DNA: TGTGCCAGCAGTTGGAGGGAGGAAGATAATTCACCCCTCCACTTT

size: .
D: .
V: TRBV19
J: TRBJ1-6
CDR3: CASRHLNSPLHF
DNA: TGTGCCAGTAGACACCTTAATTCACCCCTCCACTTT

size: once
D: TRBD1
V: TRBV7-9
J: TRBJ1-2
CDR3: CASSLDRDYGYTF
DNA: TGTGCCAGCAGTCTGGACAGGGACTATGGCTACACCTTC

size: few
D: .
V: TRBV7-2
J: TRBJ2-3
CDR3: CASSQDGASSTDTQYF
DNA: TGTGCCAGCAGCCAAGATGGGGCTAGCTCCACAGATACGCAGTATTTT

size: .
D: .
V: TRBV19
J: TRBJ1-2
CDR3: CASSIRGSDGYTF
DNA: TGTGCCAGTAGTATAAGGGGGTCGGATGGCTACACCTTC